This T cell receptor beta chain emerged from a study of T cell responses to AZD1222 COVID-19 vaccine (dated by TCRdb to the early 2020s). In terms of the full investigation: Because spike-specific TCR depth and breadth did not differ between the two schedules, AZD1222 recipients who got a second dose at roughly 4 weeks were pooled with those who got a second dose at roughly 12 weeks. TCR sequencing covered 230 to 250 trial participants: 200 to 220 given two doses of AZD1222 and around 26 given two doses of MenACWY control vaccine. Trial participants were enrolled into age subgroups of 18-55, 56-69 and 70-plus years, which contained around 140, 26 and 57 TCR-sequenced participants, respectively. What the work shows at the level of the full study, not this receptor alone: Conclusions about previously exposed vaccinees were limited because only six AZD1222 recipients were SARS-CoV-2 seropositive at baseline. Reportedly, almost half of the unique spike-specific TCRs recognized epitopes lying outside the regions that are mutated in the B.1.351 and B.1.1.7 variants. Because no day 14 peak-response samples were available, the repertoires could be characterized only after the peak T cell response. The vaccine-associated CD4 TCRs covered the entire spike protein, and the dominant responses fell in regions 160-218 and 743-854. In the small 56-69-year group, the increase in depth fell short of significance, most likely because of low power. A significant rise in spike-specific TCR breadth and depth was observed after two AZD1222 doses relative to day 0 and relative to MenACWY recipients. Participants were mostly white British, with more females than males. The authors suggested clonal diversity may have been underestimated.

The CDR3 regions of human TCRbeta chains were analyzed by immunosequencing. As for the original processing: TCRs in the repertoires were compared against a reference library of SARS-CoV-2-specific TCRs that had been generated with the MIRA antigen-specificity platform. Breadth was defined as the fraction of unique TCRs that were SARS-CoV-2-associated. Depth was defined as the fraction of total T cells that were SARS-CoV-2-associated. Using the MIRA data, each spike-specific TCR was assigned both to the spike region to which the TCR was reactive and to a CD4 or CD8 class. Log10-transformed breadth and depth values were compared by one-way ANOVA with Sidak's multiple comparisons tests. The table comes from immuneACCESS by way of TCRdb, which keeps in-frame sequences with V and J called. Part of the clones is missing from these tables; in studies checked, under half for an unresolved V gene and the rest for unknown reasons. V, J and clone size were drawn from that table, and D and trimming were deduced from the DNA. This sample has more than 100,000 clones in its table, and about 91% of those were observed once. The top ten clones comprise 1.7% of the sample.

Comments on this clone: What antigen it recognizes has not been identified. Base quality data are lacking; no much larger clone is found one base away.

The label giving this sample's time point can be read as: baseline before first vaccination. The vaccinee samples were drawn from two UK trials, COV001 and COV002, one of which was a single-blind randomized controlled phase 2/3 trial testing AZD1222 (ChAdOx1 nCoV-19) in healthy adults. Trial participant PBMC samples were collected at day 0 and day 28 after the second dose for TCRbeta chain sequencing. The CDR3 sequence holds 15 residues, the cysteine and phenylalanine included. Here the CDR3 DNA is all that survives: 45 bases in frame from base 1. Trimming removed 3 bases from V and 4 bases from J, leaving 15 bases between the germline ends. CDR1 is given as MDHEN and CDR2 as SYDVKM, both from the germline V gene.

The sequence is built from TRBV28 and TRBJ1-2; the D gene remains uncertain. The sequenced sample was peripheral blood, obtained on day 0 of AZD1222 vaccination. The source of this sequence is an adult in good health. The nucleotide sequence reads as follows: TGTGCCAGCAGTTTGGGCCCGGGAGGAGGCTATGGCTACACCTTC. This sequence encodes CASSLGPGGGYGYTF.